A single sample gave rise to the 14 T cell receptor beta chains below, sequenced in a study of blood T cell repertoires in COVID-19. Sequencing was performed with immunoSEQ multiplex PCR; in TCRdb, only in-frame clones are kept and a portion is missing. Of over 200,000 clones detected, 70% to 90% appear once; the ten largest clones hold approximately 12%. Sequencing input: peripheral blood. These receptors were taken from a woman between 18 and 29 years old who had recovered from COVID-19.

The CDR3 sequence: CASSSGTSSYNEQFF. The CDR3 region has the DNA TGTGCCAGCAGTTCCGGGACTAGCTCCTACAATGAGCAGTTCTTC. The chain combines TRBV27 with TRBJ2-1; 8 bases are a match to TRBD2. J was trimmed by 0 bases and V by 4 bases; bases with no gene match: 2. This CDR3 has 15 amino acids. Per germline, CDR1 MNHEY and CDR2 SMNVEV (reference sequence).

This clone appeared once. The chain carries TRBV18 and TRBJ2-4; D is perhaps TRBD1 (5 bases). The ends were cut back, 4 bases at V and 7 bases at J, with 14 bases in the middle. Germline loops: CDR1 KGHSH, CDR2 LQKENI. The CDR3 length is 14 residues. The CDR3 DNA follows: TGTGCCAGCTCACTCCGCCAGGGTTCGAACATTCAGTACTTC. Its translation: CASSLRQGSNIQYF.

This rearrangement joins TRBV3-1 (or the pseudogene TRBV3-2) to TRBJ1-1; D gene unclear. Trimming removed 1 base at V and 0 bases at J, with 9 bases between. Germline loops: CDR1 LGHDT, CDR2 YNNKEL (reference sequence). The CDR3 length is 15 residues. The CDR3 region has the DNA TGTGCCAGCAGCCAAGGATACACAGTGAACACTGAAGCTTTCTTT. It yields the protein CASSQGYTVNTEAFF.

This chain uses TRBV2 with TRBJ2-1, with TRBD2 as a possible D gene (6 bases). There are 15 residues in the CDR3. In germline, CDR1 is SNHLY, CDR2 FYNNEI. The V and J ends lost 7 bases and 1 base respectively, with 14 bases between them. The CDR3 loop is CASNRPEGSYNEQFF. CDR3 nucleotides: TGTGCCAGCAACCGGCCGGAGGGATCCTACAATGAGCAGTTCTTC.

This chain uses TRBV7-2 with TRBJ2-1; 14 bases are shared with TRBD2. The CDR3 runs to 16 residues. Germline V gene sequence: CDR1 SGHTA, CDR2 FQGNSA. V shed 4 bases, J shed 7 bases, and the junction held 6 bases outside the gene matches. The CDR3 DNA follows: TGTGCCAGCAGCTCCGGACTAGCGGGAGGAGCAAATGAGCAGTTCTTC. As protein: CASSSGLAGGANEQFF.

This chain links TRBV6-7 with TRBJ1-6; possibly TRBD1 for D (6 bases). TRBV6-7 is an open reading frame, and its role is uncertain. With 11 bases removed from V and 14 bases from J, the gap between germline ends came to 25 bases. The CDR3 covers 14 residues. The CDR3, as DNA: TGTGCCGTGACCAGGGGCCCCACACCAGCATCCCTCCACTTT. It codes for CAVTRGPTPASLHF.

V is TRBV19 and J is TRBJ1-2; perhaps TRBD1 as D (6 bases). V was trimmed by 3 bases and J by 6 bases, leaving 17 bases between them. Germline lookup yields CDR1 LNHDA and CDR2 SQIVND (reference sequence). This CDR3 spans 15 amino acids. CDR3 in amino acids: CASSISGTQYDGYTF. The DNA for the CDR3 is TGTGCCAGTAGTATTTCCGGGACACAGTATGATGGCTACACCTTC.

The chain employs TRBV15 and TRBJ1-1, with 7 nucleotides matching TRBD1. Germline V gene sequence: CDR1 LNHNV, CDR2 YYDKDF (reference sequence). V was pared by 3 bases and J by 6 bases, with 10 bases of the junction left unmatched. This CDR3 is 15 amino acids long. CDR3 nucleotides: TGTGCCACCAGCAGGACGGGACAGATAGCCGCTGAAGCTTTCTTT. Translating gives CATSRTGQIAAEAFF.

This clone came up a few times. This chain joins TRBV27 and TRBJ1-1; TRBD1 might be the D (5 bases). The germline V gene encodes CDR1 MNHEY and CDR2 SMNVEV (reference sequence). Trimming took off 10 bases at V and 0 bases at J, with 18 bases between the two ends. This CDR3 is 15 amino acids long. This CDR3 is CATTKWGGMNTEAFF. In DNA, the CDR3 is TGTGCCACGACAAAGTGGGGGGGTATGAACACTGAAGCTTTCTTT.

V usage is TRBV27 and J usage is TRBJ1-5, with a tentative D call TRBD1 (6 bases). The CDR3 is 21 amino acids. V lost 6 bases and J lost 4, with 34 bases in between. The germline V gene has CDR1 MNHEY and CDR2 SMNVEV (reference sequence). The CDR3 nucleotides are TGTGCCAGCAGCCCCGACCCTATAAGAAAACCAGGAACAGGGCAAAATCAGCCCCAGCATTTT. Its protein is CASSPDPIRKPGTGQNQPQHF.

For the CDR3, the DNA is TGTGCCAGCGAGGGACATACTAATCAGCCCCAGCATTTT. It translates to CASEGHTNQPQHF. The chain employs TRBV2 and TRBJ1-5; weak D call: TRBD1 (6 bases). The germline V and J ends were trimmed by 8 bases and 4 bases, with 12 bases remaining between them. Germline loops: CDR1 SNHLY, CDR2 FYNNEI. CDR3 size: 13 residues.

The rearrangement joins TRBV2 to TRBJ2-3; 9 positions agree with TRBD2. The germline gives CDR1 SNHLY, CDR2 FYNNEI. J was trimmed by 6 bases and V by 7 bases; bases with no gene match: 5. This CDR3 has 13 residues. CDR3 sequence: CASIAGGRDTQYF. CDR3 bases: TGTGCCAGCATTGCGGGAGGGAGGGATACGCAGTATTTT. Complete variable domain (other parts from reference TRBV2 and TRBJ2-3): EPEVTQTPSHQVTQMGQEVILRCVPISNHLYFYWYRQILGQKVEFLVSFYNNEISEKSEIFDDQFSVERPDGSNFTLKIRSTKLEDSAMYFCASIAGGRDTQYFGPGTRLTVL.

The chain joins TRBV7-9 to TRBJ1-2, with D possibly being TRBD1 (6 bases). Trimming shortened V by 4 bases and J by 4 bases, and 16 bases separated the two germline ends. The length of the CDR3 is 15 residues. Germline-derived CDR1 and CDR2 are SEHNR and FQNEAQ (reference sequence). The CDR3 is CASSSPGVLGYGYTF. The DNA for the CDR3 is TGTGCCAGCAGCTCGCCAGGGGTGTTGGGCTATGGCTACACCTTC.

This chain joins TRBV6-4 and TRBJ2-7; a possible D gene is TRBD1 (6 bases). The CDR3 loop spans 14 amino acids. Germline-derived CDR1 and CDR2 are MRHNA and SNTAGT. The V and J ends lost 6 bases and 3 bases respectively, with 15 bases between them. The CDR3 sequence: CASSPGDNFYEQYF. The CDR3 DNA sequence: TGTGCCAGCAGCCCCGGGGACAATTTCTACGAGCAGTACTTC.